The TCR beta chain under discussion was sequenced for a study of blood T cell repertoires in COVID-19. This CDR3 spans 17 amino acids. Trimming shortened V by 0 bases and J by 0 bases, and 14 bases separated the two germline ends. Germline-derived CDR1 and CDR2 are MNHNS and SASEGT. Some clones are missing from TCRdb's copy, which holds only in-frame ones; the method was immunoSEQ multiplex PCR. The repertoire holds roughly 150,000 clones, with 76% as singletons. This clone was seen more than once but under ten times. The chain has TRBV6-1 and TRBJ1-2, with a tentative D call TRBD1 (5 bases). Material: peripheral blood. The clonotype comes from a man in his fifties or sixties with acute or convalescent COVID-19. The CDR3 coding sequence is TGTGCCAGCAGTGAAGCGAAAGACAGATATCCTAACTATGGCTACACCTTC. This codes for CASSEAKDRYPNYGYTF.